The present TCR beta chain was sequenced within a study of shared clonotypes between healthy human individuals. Background on the study: Aged between 18 and 49, the donors were a couple of women and three men. Study findings and constraints: Since donors were few, the genetic and exposure-history diversity represented was limited.

Trimming stripped 1 base from V and 0 bases from J, with 15 bases between. This CDR3 spans 18 amino acids. Germline-derived CDR1 and CDR2 are MGHRA and YSYEKL. Clones were read by immunoSEQ multiplex PCR, and TCRdb kept only the in-frame ones, dropping some. The sample lists 850,000 to 1,200,000 clones; approximately 76% were seen once. Remarks on this clone: Its matching antigen is unknown.

The material sequenced was memory CD4+ T cells sorted from blood. The subset denotes: CD45RA-negative fraction. The TCR was taken from a man between 18 and 35 years old in good health. The rearrangement joins TRBV4-1 to TRBJ1-4; possibly TRBD1 for D (5 bases). CDR3 protein: CASSQARGTRTTNEKLFF. DNA for the CDR3: TGCGCCAGCAGCCAAGCCCGGGGCACTCGGACAACTAATGAAAAACTGTTTTTT.